This entry is about one TCR beta chain. The record originates from a study of CD8 T cells in Susac syndrome. This CDR3 is built from 13 residues. Germline V gene lookup returns CDR1 SGHTA and CDR2 FQGNSA. Trimming took off 5 bases at V and 3 bases at J, with 9 bases between the two ends. An amount of RNA that ranged from roughly 0.5 to 1 ug was reverse transcribed with random hexamers. TCRdb called the immunoSEQ multiplex PCR reads again in MiXCR, with one record for every CDR3 protein. The data hold more than 85,000 distinct CDR3 sequences, with about 96% observed a single time. Sample: CD4+ T cells from PBMCs. The clonotype originates from a human donor in good health. This chain joins TRBV7-2 and TRBJ2-3; no firm D call. The CDR3 region is CASSPSETDTQYF. CDR3 DNA: TGTGCCAGCAGCCCAAGCGAAACAGATACGCAGTATTTT.